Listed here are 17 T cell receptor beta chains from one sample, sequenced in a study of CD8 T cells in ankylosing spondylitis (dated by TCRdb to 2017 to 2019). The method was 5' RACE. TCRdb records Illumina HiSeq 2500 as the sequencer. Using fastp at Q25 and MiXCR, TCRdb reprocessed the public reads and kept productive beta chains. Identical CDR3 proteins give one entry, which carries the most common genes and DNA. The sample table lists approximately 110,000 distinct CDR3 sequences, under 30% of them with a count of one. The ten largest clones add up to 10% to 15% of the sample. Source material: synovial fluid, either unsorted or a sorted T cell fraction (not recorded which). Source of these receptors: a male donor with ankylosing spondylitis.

The CDR3, as DNA: TGTGCCAGCTCACCACAACGGGACAGCCCCTACGAGCAGTACTTC. Its translation is CASSPQRDSPYEQYF. The chain has TRBV18 and TRBJ2-7; the match to TRBD1 covers 7 bases. Germline V gene lookup returns CDR1 KGHSH and CDR2 LQKENI. The V segment lost 1 base and the J segment 2 bases; nucleotides outside the gene matches: 5. The CDR3 spans 15 residues.

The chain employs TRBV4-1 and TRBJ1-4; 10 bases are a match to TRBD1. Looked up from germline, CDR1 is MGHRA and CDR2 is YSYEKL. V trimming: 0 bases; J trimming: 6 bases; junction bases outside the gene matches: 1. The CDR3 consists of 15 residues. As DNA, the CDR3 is TGCGCCAGCAGCCAAGAGGGGACAGGGGATGAAAAACTGTTTTTT. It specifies CASSQEGTGDEKLFF.

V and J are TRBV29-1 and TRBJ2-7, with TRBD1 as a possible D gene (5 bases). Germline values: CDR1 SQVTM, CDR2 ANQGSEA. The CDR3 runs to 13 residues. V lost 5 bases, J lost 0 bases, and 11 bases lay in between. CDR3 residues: CSVTDMASYEQYF. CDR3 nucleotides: TGCAGCGTTACGGACATGGCCTCCTACGAGCAGTACTTC.

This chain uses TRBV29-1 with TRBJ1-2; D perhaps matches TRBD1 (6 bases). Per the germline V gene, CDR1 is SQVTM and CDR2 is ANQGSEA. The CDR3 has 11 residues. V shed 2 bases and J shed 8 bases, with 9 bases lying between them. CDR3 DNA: TGCAGCGTTGAAAGGGGGGGAGGCTACACCTTC. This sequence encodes CSVERGGGYTF. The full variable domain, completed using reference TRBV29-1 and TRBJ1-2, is SAVISQKPSRDICQRGTSLTIQCQVDSQVTMMFWYRQQPGQSLTLIATANQGSEATYESGFVIDKFPISRPNLTFSTLTVSNMSPEDSSIYLCSVERGGGYTFGSGTRLTVV.

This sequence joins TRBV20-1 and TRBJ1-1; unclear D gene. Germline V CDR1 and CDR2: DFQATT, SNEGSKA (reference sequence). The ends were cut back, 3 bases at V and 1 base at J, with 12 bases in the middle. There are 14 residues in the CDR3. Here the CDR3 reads CSASPPSQNTEAFF. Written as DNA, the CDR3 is TGCAGTGCTAGTCCACCCAGCCAGAACACTGAAGCTTTCTTT.

The CDR3 nucleotides read TGCAGTGCTGCGCACCCGGGTAGGGGTGGCTACACCTTC. It encodes CSAAHPGRGGYTF. V and J are TRBV20-1 and TRBJ1-2; a weak D match, TRBD1 (5 bases). V was cut by 5 bases and J by 7 bases, with 17 bases left in between. CDR3 length: 13 residues. Germline loops: CDR1 DFQATT, CDR2 SNEGSKA (reference sequence).

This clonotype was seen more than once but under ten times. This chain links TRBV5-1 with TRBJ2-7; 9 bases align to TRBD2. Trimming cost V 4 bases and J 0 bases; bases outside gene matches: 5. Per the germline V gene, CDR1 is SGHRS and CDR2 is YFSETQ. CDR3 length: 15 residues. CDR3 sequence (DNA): TGCGCCAGCAGCCCTCTAGCGGGGAGCTCCTACGAGCAGTACTTC. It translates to CASSPLAGSSYEQYF.

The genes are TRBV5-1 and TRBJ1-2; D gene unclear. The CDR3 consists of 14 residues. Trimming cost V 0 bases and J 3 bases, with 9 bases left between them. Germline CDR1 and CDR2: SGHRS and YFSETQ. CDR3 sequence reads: CASSLVIGHYGYTF. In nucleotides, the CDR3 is TGCGCCAGCAGCTTGGTTATAGGGCACTATGGCTACACCTTC. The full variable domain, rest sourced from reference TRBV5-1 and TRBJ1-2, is KAGVTQTPRYLIKTRGQQVTLSCSPISGHRSVSWYQQTPGQGLQFLFEYFSETQRNKGNFPGRFSGRQFSNSRSEMNVSTLELGDSALYLCASSLVIGHYGYTFGSGTRLTVV.

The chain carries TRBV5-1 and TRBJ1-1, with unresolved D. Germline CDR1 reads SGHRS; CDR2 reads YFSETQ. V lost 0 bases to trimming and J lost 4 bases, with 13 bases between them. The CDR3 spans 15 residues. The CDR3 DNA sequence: TGCGCCAGCAGCTTGGGAGACCAGGATGGCACTGAAGCTTTCTTT. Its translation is CASSLGDQDGTEAFF.

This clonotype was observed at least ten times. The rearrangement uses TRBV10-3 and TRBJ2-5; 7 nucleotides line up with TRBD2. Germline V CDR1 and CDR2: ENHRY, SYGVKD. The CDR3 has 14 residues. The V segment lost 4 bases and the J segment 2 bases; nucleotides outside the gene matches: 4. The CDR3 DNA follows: TGTGCCATCAGTGTTGGGGGAGGGCAAGAGACCCAGTACTTC. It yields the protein CAISVGGGQETQYF.

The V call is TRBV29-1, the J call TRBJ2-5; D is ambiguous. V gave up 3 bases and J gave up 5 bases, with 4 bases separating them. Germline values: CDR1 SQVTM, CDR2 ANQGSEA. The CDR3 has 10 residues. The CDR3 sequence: CSVDRETQYF. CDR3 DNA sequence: TGCAGCGTTGATAGGGAGACCCAGTACTTC. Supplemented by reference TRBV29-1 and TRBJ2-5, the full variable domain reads SAVISQKPSRDICQRGTSLTIQCQVDSQVTMMFWYRQQPGQSLTLIATANQGSEATYESGFVIDKFPISRPNLTFSTLTVSNMSPEDSSIYLCSVDRETQYFGPGTRLLVL.

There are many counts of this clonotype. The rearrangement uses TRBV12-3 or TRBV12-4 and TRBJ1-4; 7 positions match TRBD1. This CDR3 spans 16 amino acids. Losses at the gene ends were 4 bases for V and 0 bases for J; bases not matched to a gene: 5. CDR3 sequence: CASSSRDSATNEKLFF. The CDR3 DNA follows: TGTGCCAGCAGTTCCAGGGACAGCGCAACTAATGAAAAACTGTTTTTT.

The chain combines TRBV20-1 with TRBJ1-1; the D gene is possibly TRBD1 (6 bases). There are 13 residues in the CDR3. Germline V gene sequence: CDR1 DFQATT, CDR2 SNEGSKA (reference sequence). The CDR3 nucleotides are TGCAGCCAGAAGGGGGGGGCGGGCACTGAAGCTTTCTTT. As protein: CSQKGGAGTEAFF.

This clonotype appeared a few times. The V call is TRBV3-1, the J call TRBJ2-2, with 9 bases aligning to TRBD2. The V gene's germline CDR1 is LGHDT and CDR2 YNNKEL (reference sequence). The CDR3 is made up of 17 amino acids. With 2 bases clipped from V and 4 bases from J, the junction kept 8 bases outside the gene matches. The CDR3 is CASSQIAGVSVTGELFF. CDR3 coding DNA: TGTGCCAGCAGCCAAATAGCGGGAGTATCGGTCACCGGGGAGCTGTTTTTT. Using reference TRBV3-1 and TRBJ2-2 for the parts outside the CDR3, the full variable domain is DTAVSQTPKYLVTQMGNDKSIKCEQNLGHDTMYWYKQDSKKFLKIMFSYNNKELIINETVPNRFSPKSPDKAHLNLHINSLELGDSAVYFCASSQIAGVSVTGELFFGEGSRLTVL.

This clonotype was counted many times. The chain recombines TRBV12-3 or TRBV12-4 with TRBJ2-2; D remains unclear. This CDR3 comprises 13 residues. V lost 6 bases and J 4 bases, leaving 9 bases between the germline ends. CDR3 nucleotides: TGTGCCAGCAGCCTGGGGTCCACCGGGGAGCTGTTTTTT. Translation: CASSLGSTGELFF.

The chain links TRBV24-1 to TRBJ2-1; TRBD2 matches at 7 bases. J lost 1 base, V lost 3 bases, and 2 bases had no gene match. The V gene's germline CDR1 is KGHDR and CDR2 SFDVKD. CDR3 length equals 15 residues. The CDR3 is CATSDAGESYNEQFF. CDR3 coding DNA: TGTGCCACCAGTGATGCGGGGGAGTCCTACAATGAGCAGTTCTTC.

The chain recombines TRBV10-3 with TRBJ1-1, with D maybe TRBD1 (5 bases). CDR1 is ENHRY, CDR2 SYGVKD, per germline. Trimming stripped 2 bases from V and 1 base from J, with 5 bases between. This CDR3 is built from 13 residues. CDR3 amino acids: CAISEGGNTEAFF. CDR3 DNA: TGTGCCATCAGTGAGGGGGGGAACACTGAAGCTTTCTTT.